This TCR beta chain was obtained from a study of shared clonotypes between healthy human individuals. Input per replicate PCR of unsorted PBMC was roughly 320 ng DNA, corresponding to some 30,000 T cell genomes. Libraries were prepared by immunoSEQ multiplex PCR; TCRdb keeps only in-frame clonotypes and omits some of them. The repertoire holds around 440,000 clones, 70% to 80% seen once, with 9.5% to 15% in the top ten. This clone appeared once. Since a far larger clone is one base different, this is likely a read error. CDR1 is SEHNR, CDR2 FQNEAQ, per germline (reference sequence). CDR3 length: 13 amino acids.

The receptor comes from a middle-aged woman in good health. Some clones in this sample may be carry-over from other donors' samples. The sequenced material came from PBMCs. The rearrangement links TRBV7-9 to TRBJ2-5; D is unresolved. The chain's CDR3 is CASSPMRQEAQYF. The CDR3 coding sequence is TGTGCCAGCAGCCCAATGCGCCAAGAGGCCCAGTACTTC.